The rows below give T cell receptor beta chains drawn from one sample of a study of T cell changes during pregnancy in multiple sclerosis. Clones were read by immunoSEQ multiplex PCR, and TCRdb kept only the in-frame ones, dropping some. The sample carries some 80,000 clones, roughly nine tenths recorded once. The sequencing here drew on peripheral blood, taken before pregnancy. These receptors were collected from a female donor with multiple sclerosis, enrolled in a pregnancy study. Both conserved end residues are part of each CDR3. Each record gives: V gene, D gene, J gene, CDR3 protein, CDR3 DNA. A D gene is named only where the DNA matches it firmly.

V gene: TRBV27; D gene: TRBD2; J gene: TRBJ2-1; CDR3 protein: CASSPTGLAGYSSSYNEQFF; CDR3 DNA: TGTGCCAGCAGTCCTACAGGACTAGCGGGGTACTCCAGCTCCTACAATGAGCAGTTCTTC
V gene: TRBV6-1; D gene: TRBD1; J gene: TRBJ1-4; CDR3 protein: CASMLDRAVEKLFF; CDR3 DNA: TGTGCCAGCATGCTGGACAGGGCGGTTGAAAAACTGTTTTTT
V gene: TRBV5-4; D gene: TRBD1; J gene: TRBJ2-7; CDR3 protein: CASRPDRVLGEQYF; CDR3 DNA: TGTGCCAGCAGACCTGACAGGGTGTTGGGCGAGCAGTACTTC